The 21 T cell receptor beta chains reported below all come from one sample, sequenced in a study of vaccination and CD4 T cells after COVID-19. Treatment denoted: approximately 9-day PBMC culture with coronavirus spike peptide pools or control peptides (ViraFEST assay). Sequenced with the Oncomine TCR Beta short-read assay was DNA taken from cultured CD4+ T cells. TCRdb reprocessed the PCR reads with MiXCR, giving one entry per CDR3 protein. The sample holds about 23,000 distinct CDR3 sequences, 67% seen once. Their antigens are not known. Here the sequenced sample was CD4+ T cells from blood, cultured in vitro, taken after SARS-CoV-2 vaccination. These receptors all stem from a human donor who received a COVID-19 vaccine.

This clonotype has more than one count but fewer than ten. V gene TRBV5-4 combines with J gene TRBJ1-6; 7 bases agree with TRBD1. The germline V gene encodes CDR1 SGHNT and CDR2 YYREEE (reference sequence). The CDR3 is 14 amino acids. Losses at the gene ends were 4 bases for V and 8 bases for J; bases not matched to a gene: 6. CDR3 DNA sequence: TGTGCCAGCAGCACGACAGGGTACTATTCACCCCTCCACTTT. Its translation is CASSTTGYYSPLHF.

This chain links TRBV11-3 with TRBJ2-1; D is possibly TRBD1 or TRBD2 (5 bases each). Per the germline V gene, CDR1 is SGHNT and CDR2 is YENEEA. Trimming cost V 4 bases and J 4 bases, with 11 bases left between them. The CDR3 runs to 14 residues. The CDR3 protein is CASSYSGRYNEQFF. For the CDR3, the DNA is TGTGCCAGCAGCTACTCGGGACGGTACAATGAGCAGTTCTTC.

The genes are TRBV21-1 and TRBJ2-1; the listed D gene, TRBD2, was not tested against the DNA. TRBV21-1 is a pseudogene. The CDR3 is 18 residues long. As DNA, the CDR3 is TGTGCCAGCAGCAGCGGGACTAGCGATATGTTAACCTACAATGAGCAGTTCTTC. It encodes CASSSGTSDMLTYNEQFF.

This chain connects TRBV2 to TRBJ2-3; tentatively, D is TRBD2 (6 bases). The germline V gene has CDR1 SNHLY and CDR2 FYNNEI. Between the trimmed V and J ends, which lost 1 base and 3 bases, there was a span of 8 bases. The CDR3 sequence is 14 residues long. CDR3 sequence (DNA): TGTGCCAGCAGTGAAGGACGGGGGACAGATACGCAGTATTTT. Its translation: CASSEGRGTDTQYF. The full variable domain, with the rest looked up from reference TRBV2 and TRBJ2-3, is EPEVTQTPSHQVTQMGQEVILRCVPISNHLYFYWYRQILGQKVEFLVSFYNNEISEKSEIFDDQFSVERPDGSNFTLKIRSTKLEDSAMYFCASSEGRGTDTQYFGPGTRLTVL.

The chain combines TRBV7-8 with TRBJ2-2; 8 bases are shared with TRBD1. V lost 0 bases to trimming and J lost 1 base; unmatched junction nucleotides: 1. CDR3 length: 16 residues. Per the germline V gene, CDR1 is SGHVS and CDR2 is FQNEAQ. The CDR3 region has the DNA TGTGCCAGCAGCTTAGCCGGGACAGGGAACACCGGGGAGCTGTTTTTT. Its translation: CASSLAGTGNTGELFF.

The genes are TRBV6-2 or TRBV6-3 and TRBJ1-4; D gene uncertain. CDR3 length: 12 residues. Trimming took 0 bases from V and 8 from J, leaving 4 bases between them. The germline CDR1 and CDR2 sequences are MNHEY and SVGEGT. CDR3 residues: CASSYSTEKLFF. The DNA for the CDR3 is TGTGCCAGCAGTTACTCGACCGAAAAACTGTTTTTT.

In regard to this clonotype: A read error may produce the germline difference seen at one junction end. The V and J genes are TRBV20-1 and TRBJ1-2, with a possible D match to TRBD1 (6 bases). The germline V gene encodes CDR1 DFQATT and CDR2 SNEGSKA (reference sequence). The CDR3 extends over 12 amino acids. The CDR3 is CSATQPGTRKIF. CDR3 sequence (DNA): TGCAGTGCTACTCAGCCCGGGACACGGAAGATATTC.

This rearrangement joins TRBV6-5 to TRBJ2-3; D is possibly TRBD2 (6 bases). Germline V CDR1 and CDR2: MNHEY, SVGAGI. V was pared by 0 bases and J by 0 bases, with 7 bases between. The CDR3 is 15 residues long. DNA of the CDR3: TGTGCCAGCAGTTACTCGCGGGGTAGCACAGATACGCAGTATTTT. Its translation is CASSYSRGSTDTQYF.

This clonotype was detected only once. The chain couples TRBV7-9 to TRBJ1-6; D gene uncertain. Germline CDR1 and CDR2: SEHNR and FQNEAQ (reference sequence). Trimming took 5 bases from V and 10 from J, leaving 9 bases between them. The CDR3 length is 12 residues. This CDR3 is CASSLATSPLHF. In DNA, the CDR3 is TGTGCCAGCAGCCTCGCGACCTCACCCCTCCACTTT.

This clonotype was detected only a few times. The V and J genes are TRBV20-1 and TRBJ1-6; 7 bases are shared with TRBD1. The germline V gene has CDR1 DFQATT and CDR2 SNEGSKA (reference sequence). The CDR3 contains 15 residues. V was clipped by 5 bases and J by 4 bases; unmatched bases: 8. The CDR3 DNA follows: TGCAGTGCTGGGCCGGGGGACAGTTATAATTCACCCCTCCACTTT. Protein sequence: CSAGPGDSYNSPLHF.

A single count supports this clonotype. This chain joins TRBV19 and TRBJ1-1; D might be TRBD1 (5 bases). CDR1 and CDR2 from the germline V gene are LNHDA and SQIVND (reference sequence). The length of the CDR3 is 14 residues. V was trimmed by 4 bases and J by 10 bases, leaving 19 bases between them. The CDR3 reads CASSSQGPGGGAFF. The CDR3 bases are TGTGCCAGTAGTAGTCAGGGACCTGGCGGAGGAGCTTTCTTT.

V is TRBV7-7 and J is TRBJ2-1, with D maybe TRBD2 (6 bases). The germline V gene has CDR1 SSHAT and CDR2 FNYEAQ (reference sequence). The length of the CDR3 is 14 residues. V was cut by 1 base and J by 4 bases, with 8 bases left in between. The CDR3 is CASSLGGGYNEQFF. CDR3 sequence (DNA): TGTGCCAGCAGCTTAGGTGGGGGGTACAATGAGCAGTTCTTC.

This chain joins TRBV19 and TRBJ2-7; D gene unclear. Germline V gene sequence: CDR1 LNHDA, CDR2 SQIVND (reference sequence). V lost 6 bases and J lost 0, with 15 bases in between. The CDR3 has 15 amino acids. CDR3 amino acids: CASSLDGSTSYEQYF. The CDR3 bases are TGTGCCAGTAGCCTGGACGGGTCAACCTCCTACGAGCAGTACTTC.

This chain links TRBV19 with TRBJ1-2; D is undetermined. CDR1 and CDR2 from the germline V gene are LNHDA and SQIVND (reference sequence). V lost 5 bases, J lost 0 bases, and 10 bases lay in between. This CDR3 has 14 amino acids. The CDR3 sequence is CASSQVQANYGYTF. The CDR3 region has the DNA TGTGCCAGTAGTCAGGTCCAAGCTAACTATGGCTACACCTTC. Full variable domain (remainder filled in from reference TRBV19 and TRBJ1-2): DGGITQSPKYLFRKEGQNVTLSCEQNLNHDAMYWYRQDPGQGLRLIYYSQIVNDFQKGDIAEGYSVSREKKESFPLTVTSAQKNPTAFYLCASSQVQANYGYTFGSGTRLTVV.

The genes are TRBV20-1 and TRBJ1-1, with a tentative D call TRBD1 (6 bases). The CDR3 runs to 13 residues. V was clipped by 7 bases and J by 4 bases, with 16 bases between them. The germline gives CDR1 DFQATT, CDR2 SNEGSKA (reference sequence). The CDR3 loop is CSVPTGRGTEAFF. CDR3 in DNA: TGCAGTGTCCCAACAGGGAGGGGCACTGAAGCTTTCTTT.

The chain has TRBV30 and TRBJ1-1; 8 bases map to TRBD1. The CDR3 totals 13 residues. The junction had 6 bases not matched to a gene; V was cut back by 4 bases and J by 5 bases. Germline-derived CDR1 and CDR2 are GTSNPN and SVGIG (reference sequence). The CDR3 bases are TGTGCCTGGAAAGGCAGGGGGCATACTGAAGCTTTCTTT. This translates into CAWKGRGHTEAFF. Full variable domain (outside the CDR3, taken from reference TRBV30 and TRBJ1-1): SQTIHQWPATLVQPVGSPLSLECTVEGTSNPNLYWYRQAAGRGLQLLFYSVGIGQISSEVPQNLSASRPQDRQFILSSKKLLLSDSGFYLCAWKGRGHTEAFFGQGTRLTVV.

J is TRBJ1-5 and V is TRBV10-3; TRBD1 agrees at 7 bases. Germline assignment: CDR1 ENHRY and CDR2 SYGVKD. After removal of 6 bases from V and 9 bases from J, the junction contained 11 bases not matched to a gene. The CDR3 consists of 14 residues. The CDR3 DNA follows: TGTGCCATCAGGGAGGAGGGGGCAGCCCGGCCCCAGCATTTT. The encoded protein is CAIREEGAARPQHF.

The V gene is TRBV20-1, the J gene TRBJ1-2; 11 bases line up with TRBD1. Germline assignment: CDR1 DFQATT and CDR2 SNEGSKA (reference sequence). The CDR3 spans 14 residues. After removal of 6 bases from V and 4 bases from J, the junction contained 7 bases not matched to a gene. The CDR3 reads CSARGQGAIYGYTF. CDR3 coding DNA: TGCAGTGCACGCGGACAGGGGGCCATCTATGGCTACACCTTC.

In nucleotides, the CDR3 is TGTGCCAGCACAGCCGGGACAGCTATCTCTGGAAACACCATATATTTT. As protein: CASTAGTAISGNTIYF. The chain recombines TRBV6-1 with TRBJ1-3; 7 bases agree with TRBD1. The germline V gene has CDR1 MNHNS and CDR2 SASEGT. The CDR3 totals 16 residues. V gave up 7 bases and J gave up 0 bases; unmatched junction bases: 9.

This clonotype was detected only a few times. This chain uses TRBV19 with TRBJ1-1; 10 positions agree with TRBD1. This CDR3 region has 15 residues. With V trimmed by 6 bases and J by 1 base, 5 bases remained unmatched. Germline V gene sequence: CDR1 LNHDA, CDR2 SQIVND (reference sequence). CDR3 in amino acids: CASRLGQGKNTEAFF. The CDR3 DNA sequence: TGTGCCAGTAGGCTGGGACAGGGGAAGAACACTGAAGCTTTCTTT.

The chain has TRBV27 and TRBJ1-2; 7 nucleotides line up with TRBD1. The CDR3 runs to 16 residues. Unmatched junction bases numbered 11, after V lost 6 bases and J lost 1 base. CDR1 is MNHEY, CDR2 SMNVEV, per germline (reference sequence). CDR3 protein: CASSTIRDSINYGYTF. In nucleotides, the CDR3 is TGTGCCAGCAGCACGATACGGGACAGTATTAACTATGGCTACACCTTC.